This T cell receptor beta chain was found in a study of shared clonotypes between healthy human individuals. Per germline, CDR1 SGHRS and CDR2 YFSETQ. The J segment lost 4 bases and the V segment lost 1 base, leaving 3 bases of the junction unmatched. This CDR3 is built from 14 residues. Assay used: immunoSEQ multiplex PCR; TCRdb lists only in-frame clones, some missing. This sample carries 450,000 to 500,000 clones, around 80% of them seen once, and the ten largest clones take roughly 12%. The clonotype was recovered from a woman in her thirties or forties in good health. Some clones in this sample may be carry-over from other donors' samples. The chain uses TRBV5-1 and TRBJ1-1; 8 positions match TRBD1. The sample comprised PBMCs. CDR3 residues: CASSLSQGATEAFF. CDR3 in DNA: TGCGCCAGCAGCTTGAGCCAGGGGGCCACTGAAGCTTTCTTT.